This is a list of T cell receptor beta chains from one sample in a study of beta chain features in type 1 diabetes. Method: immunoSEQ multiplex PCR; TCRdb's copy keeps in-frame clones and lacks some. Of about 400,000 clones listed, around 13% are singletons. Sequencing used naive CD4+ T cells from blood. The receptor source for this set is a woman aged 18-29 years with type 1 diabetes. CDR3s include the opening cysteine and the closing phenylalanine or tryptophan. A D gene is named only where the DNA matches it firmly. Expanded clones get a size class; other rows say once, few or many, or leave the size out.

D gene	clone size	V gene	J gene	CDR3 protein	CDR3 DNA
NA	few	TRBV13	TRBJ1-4	CASSLGQEKLFF	TGTGCCAGCAGCCTCGGACAAGAAAAACTGTTTTTT
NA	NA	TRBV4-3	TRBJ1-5	CASSQDRGPQHF	TGCGCCAGCAGCCAAGATAGGGGGCCCCAGCATTTT
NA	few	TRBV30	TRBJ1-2	CAWSVGGGYTF	TGTGCCTGGAGTGTAGGAGGCGGCTACACCTTC
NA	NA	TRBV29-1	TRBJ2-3	CSGQSSTDTQYF	TGCAGCGGGCAGTCTAGCACAGATACGCAGTATTTT
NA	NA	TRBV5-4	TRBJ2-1	CASSLVAASNEQFF	TGTGCCAGCAGCTTGGTGGCGGCTTCCAATGAGCAGTTCTTC
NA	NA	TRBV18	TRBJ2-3	CASSPPTRRDTQYF	TGTGCCAGCTCACCACCAACCAGGAGGGATACGCAGTATTTT
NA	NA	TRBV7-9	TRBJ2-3	CASSLGVGTDTQYF	TGTGCCAGCAGCTTAGGAGTGGGCACAGATACGCAGTATTTT
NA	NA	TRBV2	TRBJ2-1	CASTQPGLGNRNEQFF	TGTGCCAGCACCCAACCGGGACTCGGAAATCGCAATGAGCAGTTCTTC
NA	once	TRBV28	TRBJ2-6	CASSFRGYDVLTF	TGTGCCAGCAGTTTCCGAGGGTACGACGTCCTGACTTTC
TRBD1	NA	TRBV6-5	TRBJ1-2	CASSPGQALYGYTF	TGTGCCAGCAGCCCGGGACAGGCTCTCTATGGCTACACCTTC
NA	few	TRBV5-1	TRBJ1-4	CASSSQGILEKLFF	TGCGCCAGCAGCTCACAGGGCATTCTGGAAAAACTGTTTTTT
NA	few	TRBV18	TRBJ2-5	CASSPGQSQETQYF	TGTGCCAGCTCACCAGGGCAGAGCCAAGAGACCCAGTACTTC
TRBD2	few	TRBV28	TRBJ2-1	CASSSVLGAGAYNEQFF	TGTGCCAGCAGTAGCGTATTAGGGGCGGGAGCCTACAATGAGCAGTTCTTC
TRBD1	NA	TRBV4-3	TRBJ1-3	CASSQDWPGGPLSGNTIYF	TGCGCCAGCAGCCAAGATTGGCCAGGGGGCCCCCTCTCTGGAAACACCATATATTTT
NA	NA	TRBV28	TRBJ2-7	CASSSPGVGAYEQYF	TGTGCCAGCAGTTCACCAGGGGTAGGTGCCTACGAGCAGTACTTC
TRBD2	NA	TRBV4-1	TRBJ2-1	CASSQTLADSYNEQFF	TGCGCCAGCAGCCAAACCCTAGCGGACTCCTACAATGAGCAGTTCTTC
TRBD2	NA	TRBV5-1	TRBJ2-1	CASSLELAGYNEQFF	TGCGCCAGCAGCTTGGAACTAGCGGGATACAATGAGCAGTTCTTC
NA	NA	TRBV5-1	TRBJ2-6	CASSTTASGANVLTF	TGCGCCAGCAGCACCACTGCCTCTGGGGCCAACGTCCTGACTTTC
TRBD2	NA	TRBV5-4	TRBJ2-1	CASRKEAGGNEQFF	TGTGCCAGCAGAAAGGAGGCGGGAGGGAACGAGCAGTTCTTC
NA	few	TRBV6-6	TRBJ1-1	CASRPWGQNTEAFF	TGTGCCAGCCGGCCTTGGGGGCAGAACACTGAAGCTTTCTTT
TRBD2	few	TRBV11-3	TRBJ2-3	CASSTGLAESPDTQYF	TGTGCCAGCAGCACGGGACTAGCGGAGTCTCCAGATACGCAGTATTTT
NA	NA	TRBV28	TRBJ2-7	CASSPDYEQYF	TGTGCCAGCAGTCCAGATTACGAGCAGTACTTC
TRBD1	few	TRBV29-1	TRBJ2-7	CSVAIGRGNEQYF	TGCAGCGTTGCTATAGGCAGGGGGAACGAGCAGTACTTC
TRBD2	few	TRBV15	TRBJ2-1	CATSRGGSGSGHEQFF	TGTGCCACCAGCAGAGGGGGTAGCGGGTCGGGGCACGAGCAGTTCTTC
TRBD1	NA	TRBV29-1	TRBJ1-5	CSVDPRQGSQPQHF	TGCAGCGTTGACCCGAGACAGGGCAGTCAGCCCCAGCATTTT
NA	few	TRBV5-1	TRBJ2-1	CASSSLNEQFF	TGCGCCAGCAGCTCCCTCAATGAGCAGTTCTTC
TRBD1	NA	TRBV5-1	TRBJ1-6	CASSWGTGSNSPLHF	TGCGCCAGCAGCTGGGGGACAGGGTCCAATTCACCCCTCCACTTT
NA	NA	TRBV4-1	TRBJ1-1	CASSRMRWLDTEAFF	TGCGCCAGCAGCCGCATGCGTTGGTTGGACACTGAAGCTTTCTTT
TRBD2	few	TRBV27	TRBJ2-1	CASSRLPGLGSYNEQFF	TGTGCCAGCAGCCGTCTCCCGGGACTAGGTTCCTACAATGAGCAGTTCTTC
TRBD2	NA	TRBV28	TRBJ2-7	CASSSTSGSGDEQYF	TGTGCCAGCAGTTCCACTAGCGGGAGCGGCGACGAGCAGTACTTC
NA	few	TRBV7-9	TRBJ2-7	CASSPGGEQYF	TGTGCCAGCAGCCCCGGCGGCGAGCAGTACTTC
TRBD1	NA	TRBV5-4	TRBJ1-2	CASSLRGRFYGYTF	TGTGCCAGCAGCTTGAGGGGGCGCTTCTATGGCTACACCTTC
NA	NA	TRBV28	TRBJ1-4	CASSLMSGKLFF	TGTGCCAGCAGTTTGATGTCAGGAAAACTGTTTTTT
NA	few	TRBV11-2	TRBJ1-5	CASSQNNQPQHF	TGTGCCAGCAGCCAAAACAATCAGCCCCAGCATTTT
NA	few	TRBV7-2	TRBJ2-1	CASSTRLVGYEQFF	TGTGCCAGCAGCACGAGACTAGTAGGTTACGAGCAGTTCTTC
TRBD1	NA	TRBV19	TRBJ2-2	CASGQGLTGELFF	TGTGCCAGTGGACAGGGGTTGACCGGGGAGCTGTTTTTT
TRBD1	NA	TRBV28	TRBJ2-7	CASRRQGIGTYEQYF	TGTGCCAGCAGGAGACAGGGGATCGGGACCTACGAGCAGTACTTC
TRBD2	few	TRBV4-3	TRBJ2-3	CASSQLAGGGTDTQYF	TGCGCCAGCAGCCAGCTCGCGGGGGGCGGGACAGATACGCAGTATTTT
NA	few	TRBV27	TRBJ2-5	CASSVIQGETQYF	TGTGCCAGCAGCGTGATACAGGGAGAGACCCAGTACTTC
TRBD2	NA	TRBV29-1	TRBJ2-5	CSVESSGGAWETQYF	TGCAGCGTTGAATCTAGCGGGGGGGCCTGGGAGACCCAGTACTTC
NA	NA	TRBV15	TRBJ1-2	CATSREPQGGDTYGYTF	TGTGCCACCAGCAGAGAACCCCAGGGAGGAGATACCTATGGCTACACCTTC
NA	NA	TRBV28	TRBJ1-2	CASSLTPFDGYTF	TGTGCCAGCAGTTTGACACCGTTTGATGGCTACACCTTC
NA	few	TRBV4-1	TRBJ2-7	CASSHVRGGGNSYEQYF	TGCGCCAGCAGCCACGTACGAGGCGGAGGGAACTCCTACGAGCAGTACTTC
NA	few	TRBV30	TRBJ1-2	CAWTASFRVGYTF	TGTGCCTGGACCGCCAGCTTCAGGGTTGGCTACACCTTC
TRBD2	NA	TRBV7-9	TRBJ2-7	CASSQDWTSGTYEQYF	TGTGCCAGCAGCCAGGATTGGACTAGCGGCACCTACGAGCAGTACTTC
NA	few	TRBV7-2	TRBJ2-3	CASSTGAGDTQYF	TGTGCCAGCAGCACTGGGGCAGGAGATACGCAGTATTTT
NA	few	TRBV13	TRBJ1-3	CASSLSLSGNTIYF	TGTGCCAGCAGCTTATCCCTATCTGGAAACACCATATATTTT
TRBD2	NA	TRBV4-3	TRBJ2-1	CASSHGLAVNEQFF	TGCGCCAGCAGCCACGGACTAGCGGTGAATGAGCAGTTCTTC
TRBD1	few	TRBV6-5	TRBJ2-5	CASSQGTGGGKTQYF	TGTGCCAGCAGTCAGGGGACAGGGGGCGGAAAGACCCAGTACTTC
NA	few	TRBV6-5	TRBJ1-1	CAIGATEAFF	TGTGCCATTGGGGCCACTGAAGCTTTCTTT
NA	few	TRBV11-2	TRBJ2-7	CASSWAVSYEQYF	TGTGCCAGCAGCTGGGCAGTCTCCTACGAGCAGTACTTC
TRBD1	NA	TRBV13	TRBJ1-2	CASSLRQGLRGYTF	TGTGCCAGCAGCCTTAGACAGGGGTTAAGGGGCTACACCTTC
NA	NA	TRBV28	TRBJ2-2	CASSLYAANTGELFF	TGTGCCAGCAGTTTATATGCGGCGAACACCGGGGAGCTGTTTTTT
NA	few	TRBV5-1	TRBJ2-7	CASSPGGGAYEQYF	TGCGCCAGCAGCCCCGGCGGCGGTGCCTACGAGCAGTACTTC